The 18 T cell receptor beta chains listed next were all sequenced from one sample in a study of identical twins. TCRdb passed the 5' RACE reads through MiXCR, listing each CDR3 protein once. The data hold around 480,000 distinct CDR3 sequences, with around 14% observed a single time. The same sample was also studied in work on yellow fever vaccine responses in identical twins.

The specimen was CD4+ T cells sorted from blood. The receptors derive from a woman between 18 and 29 years old in good health.

This clonotype was counted between two and nine times. This rearrangement joins TRBV24-1 to TRBJ2-1; possible D gene TRBD2, 7 bases. Germline V gene data show CDR1 as KGHDR and CDR2 as SFDVKD. Between the trimmed V and J ends, which lost 1 base and 10 bases, there was a span of 16 bases. The CDR3 runs to 15 residues. This chain's CDR3 is CATSDFNGGLDEQFF. The CDR3, as DNA: TGTGCCACCAGTGATTTTAACGGGGGGCTAGACGAGCAGTTCTTC.

This clonotype was seen more than once but under ten times. This chain links TRBV7-3 with TRBJ2-5, with a weak D call TRBD1 (6 bases). The CDR3 has 15 residues. V shed 0 bases and J shed 4 bases, with 12 bases lying between them. From germline, CDR1 is SGHTA and CDR2 FQGTGA. The CDR3 region has the DNA TGTGCCAGCAGCTTAACCCCAGGGGTGTTAGAGACCCAGTACTTC. Amino acid sequence: CASSLTPGVLETQYF.

This clonotype was found a few times. The CDR3 nucleotides read TGTGCCAGCAGTACCTACAGGGTGGGTTTGATCGAGCAGTTCTTC. Protein: CASSTYRVGLIEQFF. The V call is TRBV6-1, the J call TRBJ2-1; D might be TRBD1 (6 bases). Trimming took 5 bases from V and 10 from J, leaving 21 bases between them. CDR1 MNHNS and CDR2 SASEGT come from the germline V gene. The CDR3 contains 15 residues.

Only a few counts were recorded for this clonotype. The CDR3 nucleotides are TGTGCCACCAGCAGAGATTCCGGTGGGTCTAGCCCCACCACAGATACGCAGTATTTT. Amino acids: CATSRDSGGSSPTTDTQYF. This rearrangement joins TRBV15 to TRBJ2-3; possible D gene TRBD2, 5 bases. V gave up 0 bases and J gave up 2 bases, with 21 bases separating them. There are 19 residues in the CDR3. The germline CDR1 and CDR2 sequences are LNHNV and YYDKDF (reference sequence).

This clonotype was observed a few times. The chain combines TRBV6-1 with TRBJ2-5; 12 bases match TRBD2. With V trimmed by 7 bases and J by 7 bases, 4 bases remained unmatched. The germline CDR1 and CDR2 sequences are MNHNS and SASEGT. The CDR3 is made up of 13 amino acids. The CDR3 DNA follows: TGTGCCAGCACGCTAGCGGGAGGGGGGACCCAGTACTTC. Protein product: CASTLAGGGTQYF.

Ten or more counts support this clonotype. The V call is TRBV7-2, the J call TRBJ2-1; no clear D gene. In germline, CDR1 is SGHTA, CDR2 FQGNSA. The CDR3 length is 15 residues. The V end was cut by 2 bases, the J end by 2 bases, with 10 bases between. The CDR3 spells CASSLPKGTYNEQFF. CDR3 in DNA: TGTGCCAGCAGCTTACCTAAGGGTACCTACAATGAGCAGTTCTTC.

This clonotype turned up a few times. The chain recombines TRBV7-6 with TRBJ2-2, with TRBD1 identical over 9 bases. Germline trimming cut 6 bases from V and 4 bases from J; bases unmatched to any gene: 6. This CDR3 is 15 amino acids long. The germline V gene has CDR1 SGHVS and CDR2 FNYEAQ. The CDR3 is CASSPGTGRTGELFF. CDR3 DNA: TGTGCCAGCAGTCCTGGGACAGGGCGCACCGGGGAGCTGTTTTTT.

The gene calls are TRBV5-1 and TRBJ2-3; 9 positions match TRBD2. CDR1 and CDR2 from the germline V gene are SGHRS and YFSETQ. The CDR3 has 15 residues. V lost 3 bases and J lost 2; bases outside the gene matches: 4. The CDR3, as DNA: TGCGCCAGCAGCTCCGCGGGGGGGACCACAGATACGCAGTATTTT. Translating gives CASSSAGGTTDTQYF.

This clonotype was observed many times. Here the CDR3 reads CSAETGEYEQYF. In nucleotides, the CDR3 is TGCAGTGCGGAGACAGGGGAGTACGAGCAGTACTTC. V usage is TRBV20-1 and J usage is TRBJ2-7, with TRBD1 identical over 8 bases. V shed 6 bases and J 4 bases; nucleotides not matched to a gene: 5. The CDR3 runs 12 residues. Germline CDR1 is DFQATT and CDR2 is SNEGSKA (reference sequence).

There are a few counts of this clonotype. The gene calls are TRBV28 and TRBJ1-1; 8 positions agree with TRBD1. The V gene end was trimmed by 8 bases and the J gene end by 13 bases; junction bases not matched to a gene: 18. Germline lookup yields CDR1 MDHEN and CDR2 SYDVKM. The CDR3 covers 14 residues. The CDR3 sequence: CASLHSQGAIQLFF. CDR3 DNA: TGTGCCAGCCTCCATTCCCAGGGGGCCATCCAACTTTTCTTT.

This clonotype turned up a few times. The chain joins TRBV5-1 to TRBJ2-2; the D is unclear. V was shortened by 4 bases and J by 4 bases, with 11 bases between the two germline ends. Per germline, CDR1 SGHRS and CDR2 YFSETQ. This CDR3 is 14 amino acids long. CDR3 protein: CASSPMGSTGELFF. The DNA for the CDR3 is TGCGCCAGCAGCCCGATGGGTAGCACCGGGGAGCTGTTTTTT.

This clonotype showed up many times. This chain joins TRBV27 and TRBJ2-3; 7 bases line up with TRBD2. V lost 3 bases to trimming and J lost 3 bases; unmatched junction nucleotides: 6. Germline V gene lookup returns CDR1 MNHEY and CDR2 SMNVEV (reference sequence). The CDR3 has 15 amino acids. CDR3 DNA: TGTGCCAGCAGTTTCGTCTCCGGGAGGACAGATACGCAGTATTTT. Its protein product is CASSFVSGRTDTQYF.

This clonotype was seen at least ten times. The chain joins TRBV2 to TRBJ2-3; 12 bases are a match to TRBD2. There are 14 residues in the CDR3. Trimming at V came to 6 bases and at J to 7 bases, leaving 5 bases not matched to a gene. Germline CDR1 is SNHLY and CDR2 is FYNNEI. For the CDR3, the DNA is TGTGCCAGCAGACTAGCGGGAGGAGGGAATACGCAGTATTTT. Its protein product is CASRLAGGGNTQYF.

The chain has TRBV20-1 and TRBJ2-7; 10 bases are a match to TRBD1. The CDR3 length is 13 residues. CDR1 and CDR2 (germline): DFQATT, SNEGSKA (reference sequence). V gave up 2 bases and J gave up 6 bases; unmatched junction bases: 4. CDR3 residues: CSARRTGGGEQYF. CDR3 in DNA: TGCAGTGCTAGACGGACAGGGGGAGGCGAGCAGTACTTC.

The sample holds many counts of this clonotype. The genes are TRBV29-1 and TRBJ2-3; 7 bases line up with TRBD2. Germline CDR1 SQVTM, CDR2 ANQGSEA. This CDR3 comprises 12 residues. V lost 7 bases, J lost 6 bases, and 7 bases stayed unmatched. CDR3 region: CSGAGAADTQYF. CDR3 nucleotide sequence: TGCAGCGGTGCGGGAGCAGCCGATACGCAGTATTTT.

This clonotype was counted only a few times. The chain is built from TRBV6-2 or TRBV6-3 and TRBJ2-7, with 8 positions matching TRBD2. CDR3 size: 18 residues. Per germline, CDR1 MNHEY and CDR2 SVGEGT. V lost 4 bases and J lost 3; bases outside the gene matches: 17. The CDR3 DNA sequence: TGTGCCAGCAGTTCGAGAAGCGGGAGAGGATCCCCTCTCTACGAGCAGTACTTC. This gives the protein CASSSRSGRGSPLYEQYF.

This clonotype was seen a few times. The chain carries TRBV28 and TRBJ2-7, with D possibly being TRBD1 (5 bases). CDR1 is MDHEN, CDR2 SYDVKM, per germline. V was cut by 3 bases and J by 3 bases, with 12 bases left in between. This CDR3 spans 14 amino acids. In DNA, the CDR3 is TGTGCCAGCAGTTTTTCACCGACAGTCTACGAGCAGTACTTC. Translating it yields CASSFSPTVYEQYF. The variable domain in full, with the rest retrieved from reference TRBV28 and TRBJ2-7, is DVKVTQSSRYLVKRTGEKVFLECVQDMDHENMFWYRQDPGLGLRLIYFSYDVKMKEKGDIPEGYSVSREKKERFSLILESASTNQTSMYLCASSFSPTVYEQYFGPGTRLTVT.

V is TRBV24-1 and J is TRBJ2-7; the match to TRBD1 covers 10 bases. Trimming cost V 4 bases and J 1 base; bases outside gene matches: 9. This CDR3 spans 17 amino acids. The germline CDR1 and CDR2 sequences are KGHDR and SFDVKD. The CDR3 DNA sequence: TGTGCCACCAGTGAAAAGACCGGGACAGGGGAATCCTACGAGCAGTACTTC. Its translation: CATSEKTGTGESYEQYF.